This T cell receptor (beta chain) stems from a study of blood T cell repertoires in COVID-19. Study-level information: Italy, Spain and the United States were the sources of the convalescent and acute COVID-19 samples. Nucleic acid was either cDNA or gDNA, and it came from T cells, B-cell-depleted T cells, or PBMCs.

The CDR3 is made up of 17 amino acids. Methods used by the authors: How many nucleated cells were present was estimated from reference gene primer amplification. TCRdb's table, derived via immunoSEQ multiplex PCR, lists solely in-frame clones and lacks some. The V and J calls and clone size come from that table; D and trimming were worked out from the DNA. The sample contains roughly 80,000 clones, around 90% of which appear only once. This sequence joins TRBV21-1 and TRBJ2-1; no DNA check was done on the table's D call, TRBD2. TRBV21-1 is assigned pseudogene status. The sample comprised peripheral blood. The receptor was isolated from an elderly woman with active or convalescent COVID-19. This chain's CDR3 is CASSKSNTSGREDEQFF. The CDR3 nucleotides are TGTGCCAGCAGCAAAAGTAACACTAGCGGGAGAGAAGATGAGCAGTTCTTC.